Below are 25 T cell receptor beta chains sequenced from a single sample in a study of shared clonotypes between healthy human individuals. Method: immunoSEQ multiplex PCR; TCRdb's copy keeps in-frame clones and lacks some. Among 600,000 to 750,000 clones listed, less than 95% were seen once. Sequencing was done on a sample of memory CD8+ T cells from PBMCs. Subset noted: CD45RO+ cells pooled with CCR7-negative TemRA cells. These receptors were obtained from a man aged 18 to 35 in good health. Some clones in this sample may be carry-over from other donors' samples.

V is TRBV7-9 and J is TRBJ2-5, with 10 bases that match TRBD2. The CDR3 spans 15 residues. V shed 5 bases and J 5 bases; nucleotides not matched to a gene: 8. CDR1 and CDR2 from the germline V gene are SEHNR and FQNEAQ (reference sequence). DNA for the CDR3: TGTGCCAGCAGCCCACACTCTAGCGGGAGCGAGACCCAGTACTTC. Amino acids: CASSPHSSGSETQYF.

This clone was detected a few times. As DNA, the CDR3 is TGTGCCAGCAGCTTAGCAGGGTCGGGCGAGCAGTTCTTC. It codes for CASSLAGSGEQFF. The chain carries TRBV7-9 and TRBJ2-1; no definite D call. Per germline, CDR1 SEHNR and CDR2 FQNEAQ (reference sequence). This CDR3 contains 13 residues. V gave up 0 bases and J gave up 10 bases, with 10 bases separating them. Based on the CDR3 plus reference TRBV7-9 and TRBJ2-1, the full variable domain is DTGVSQNPRHKITKRGQNVTFRCDPISEHNRLYWYRQTLGQGPEFLTYFQNEAQLEKSRLLSDRFSAERPKGSFSTLEIQRTEQGDSAMYLCASSLAGSGEQFFGPGTRLTVL.

The chain links TRBV29-1 to TRBJ2-2; 7 positions match TRBD1. There are 13 residues in the CDR3. Trimming cost V 2 bases and J 6 bases; bases outside gene matches: 3. Germline V gene sequence: CDR1 SQVTM, CDR2 ANQGSEA. DNA for the CDR3: TGCAGCGTTGAATGGGACAGTCCCGGGGAGCTGTTTTTT. Translating gives CSVEWDSPGELFF.

This chain joins TRBV21-1 and TRBJ1-1. TRBV21-1 is a pseudogene locus. The CDR3 length is 16 residues. This CDR3 is CASTEEGREENTEAFF. As DNA, the CDR3 is TGTGCCAGCACCGAGGAGGGTCGGGAAGAGAACACTGAAGCTTTCTTT.

The chain uses TRBV5-1 and TRBJ2-7; D gene unclear. CDR3 length: 16 amino acids. CDR1 SGHRS and CDR2 YFSETQ come from the germline V gene. The V gene lost 0 bases and the J gene lost 2 bases, with 15 bases spanning the gap. CDR3 residues: CASSLVFGPEPYEQYF. The CDR3 DNA sequence: TGCGCCAGCAGCTTGGTCTTCGGTCCAGAGCCCTACGAGCAGTACTTC.

This clone was picked up a small number of times. A much more abundant neighbour one base away suggests this may be a read error. The V gene is TRBV11-2, the J gene TRBJ1-1, with D uncertain. Germline V lookup: CDR1 SGHAT, CDR2 FQNNGV. The CDR3 runs to 11 residues. Trimming pared 6 bases from V and 5 bases from J, leaving 7 bases between. This CDR3 is CASSFETEAFF. For the CDR3, the DNA is TGTGCCAGCAGTTTCGAAACTGAAGCTTTCTTT.

The chain uses TRBV10-3 and TRBJ2-1, with 7 positions matching TRBD2. Germline-derived CDR1 and CDR2 are ENHRY and SYGVKD. This CDR3 region has 15 residues. Trimming at V came to 4 bases and at J to 3 bases, leaving 6 bases not matched to a gene. This chain's CDR3 is CAISGLAANYNEQFF. The CDR3 bases are TGTGCCATCAGTGGCCTAGCGGCTAACTACAATGAGCAGTTCTTC.

The chain links TRBV27 to TRBJ1-1; the D is unclear. The CDR3 sequence is 13 residues long. The V end lost 5 bases, the J end lost 7 bases, and 14 bases lay between the germline ends. From germline, CDR1 is MNHEY and CDR2 SMNVEV (reference sequence). For the CDR3, the DNA is TGTGCCAGCAGTCCCACAAGCGGGTATGAAGCTTTCTTT. This sequence encodes CASSPTSGYEAFF.

The chain employs TRBV25-1 and TRBJ2-2; either TRBD1 or TRBD2 may fit D (5 bases each). Trimming removed 4 bases at V and 6 bases at J, with 12 bases between. This CDR3 region has 14 residues. Per germline, CDR1 MGHDK and CDR2 SYGVNS. CDR3 residues: CASSVRGAAGELFF. Here the CDR3 DNA reads TGTGCCAGCAGTGTTCGAGGGGCCGCCGGGGAGCTGTTTTTT.

The rearrangement uses TRBV9 and TRBJ2-6, with a possible D match to TRBD1 (6 bases). Germline V CDR1 and CDR2: SGDLS, YYNGEE. CDR3 length: 18 amino acids. Trimming stripped 2 bases from V and 0 bases from J, with 15 bases between. The CDR3 bases are TGTGCCAGCAGCGTCCCTAAGACAGGCCTCTCTGGGGCCAACGTCCTGACTTTC. It encodes CASSVPKTGLSGANVLTF.

This chain connects TRBV27 to TRBJ2-2, with TRBD1 identical over 7 bases. CDR3 size: 14 residues. V lost 7 bases and J lost 5; bases outside the gene matches: 7. From germline, CDR1 is MNHEY and CDR2 SMNVEV (reference sequence). The CDR3 nucleotides are TGTGCCAGCACCGAGCTACAGGGGACCGGGGAGCTGTTTTTT. Its protein product is CASTELQGTGELFF.

CDR3 sequence (DNA): TGTGCCAGCAGTTTATTTAGGGGGCTGACAACTGAAGCTTTCTTT. It translates to CASSLFRGLTTEAFF. The V and J genes are TRBV28 and TRBJ1-1; 7 nucleotides agree with TRBD1. The CDR3 is 15 residues long. Germline assignment: CDR1 MDHEN and CDR2 SYDVKM. Trimming removed 1 base from V and 5 bases from J; junction bases left unmatched: 7.

This chain uses TRBV4-3 with TRBJ2-3; 7 positions match TRBD2. The V gene's germline CDR1 is LGHNA and CDR2 YSLEER. CDR3 length: 18 residues. The ends lost 4 bases at V and 4 bases at J; junction bases unmatched: 17. In DNA, the CDR3 is TGCGCCAGCAGCCTAATGGCAGCGGGAACTGGGGGGGCAGATACGCAGTATTTT. Translating it yields CASSLMAAGTGGADTQYF.

The V gene is TRBV9, the J gene TRBJ2-5; 7 nucleotides align to TRBD1. Germline lookup yields CDR1 SGDLS and CDR2 YYNGEE. The CDR3 runs to 15 residues. V was clipped by 4 bases and J by 5 bases; unmatched bases: 11. The CDR3 here is CASSLGQALGETQYF. CDR3 nucleotides: TGTGCCAGCAGCCTAGGACAGGCCCTTGGGGAGACCCAGTACTTC.

This chain uses TRBV7-9 with TRBJ1-2; the D gene is possibly TRBD1 (5 bases). The germline gives CDR1 SEHNR, CDR2 FQNEAQ (reference sequence). CDR3 length equals 14 residues. V lost 5 bases, J lost 3 bases, and 13 bases lay in between. The CDR3 region is CASSQGPGYYGYTF. CDR3 nucleotide sequence: TGTGCCAGCAGCCAGGGACCGGGGTACTATGGCTACACCTTC.

CDR3 amino acids: CASSIYEDYGYTF. The CDR3 nucleotides read TGTGCCAGTAGTATTTATGAGGACTATGGCTACACCTTC. The chain combines TRBV19 with TRBJ1-2; D not certain. Trimming removed 3 bases at V and 3 bases at J, with 8 bases between. The germline V gene encodes CDR1 LNHDA and CDR2 SQIVND (reference sequence). This CDR3 comprises 13 residues.

The chain couples TRBV7-8 to TRBJ1-2; 7 bases agree with TRBD1. Germline values: CDR1 SGHVS, CDR2 FQNEAQ. The CDR3 length is 14 residues. Trimming at V came to 2 bases and at J to 8 bases, leaving 8 bases not matched to a gene. This chain's CDR3 is CASSLSSRGYGYTF. The CDR3 DNA reads TGTGCCAGCAGCTTATCTAGCAGGGGGTACGGCTACACCTTC.

This chain links TRBV5-1 with TRBJ2-2, with D maybe TRBD2 (6 bases). The CDR3 extends over 17 amino acids. Germline-derived CDR1 and CDR2 are SGHRS and YFSETQ. Trimming removed 5 bases at V and 1 base at J, with 18 bases between. As DNA, the CDR3 is TGCGCCAGCAGAACCGACAGTAGCGGAGAGAACACCGGGGAGCTGTTTTTT. Amino acids: CASRTDSSGENTGELFF.

The chain carries TRBV9 and TRBJ2-3; 7 bases map to TRBD1. The CDR3 spans 14 residues. After removal of 2 bases from V and 3 bases from J, the junction contained 3 bases not matched to a gene. From germline, CDR1 is SGDLS and CDR2 YYNGEE. The CDR3 protein is CASSVRDSTDTQYF. CDR3 sequence (DNA): TGTGCCAGCAGCGTCCGGGACAGTACAGATACGCAGTATTTT.

This clone came up once. The gene calls are TRBV6-5 and TRBJ1-1; D call uncertain. The CDR3 is 13 amino acids. Trimming shortened V by 2 bases and J by 8 bases, and 12 bases separated the two germline ends. Germline CDR1 reads MNHEY; CDR2 reads SVGAGI. The CDR3 region has the DNA TGTGCCAGCAGTTACCCTCGGGGAATCGAAGCTTTCTTT. This translates into CASSYPRGIEAFF.

The chain employs TRBV28 and TRBJ2-1, with D unresolved. The CDR3 contains 18 residues. Germline V gene data show CDR1 as MDHEN and CDR2 as SYDVKM. Between the trimmed V and J ends, which lost 4 bases and 3 bases, there was a span of 22 bases. CDR3 loop: CASSSLSQWRQDYNEQFF. CDR3 nucleotides: TGTGCCAGCAGTTCCCTTAGTCAGTGGCGCCAAGACTACAATGAGCAGTTCTTC.

The chain carries TRBV7-8 and TRBJ1-3; no firm D call. The V end lost 4 bases, the J end lost 1 base, and 23 bases lay between the germline ends. Germline V gene data show CDR1 as SGHVS and CDR2 as FQNEAQ. The CDR3 sequence is 19 residues long. The CDR3 DNA reads TGTGCCAGCAGCTACCCCCGAGTACTCCGGGAAATATCTGGAAACACCATATATTTT. This gives the protein CASSYPRVLREISGNTIYF.

V gene TRBV27 combines with J gene TRBJ2-2; a possible D gene is TRBD2 (5 bases). Germline assignment: CDR1 MNHEY and CDR2 SMNVEV (reference sequence). The V and J ends lost 7 bases and 8 bases respectively, with 23 bases between them. The CDR3 sequence is 16 residues long. As DNA, the CDR3 is TGTGCCAGCACCCCGCGTATGGCCGAGGGCCCGGGGGAGCTGTTTTTT. The encoded protein is CASTPRMAEGPGELFF.

The V and J genes are TRBV6-1 and TRBJ2-7, with a weak D call TRBD2 (6 bases). The germline V gene has CDR1 MNHNS and CDR2 SASEGT. This CDR3 contains 15 residues. V lost 2 bases to trimming and J lost 6 bases, with 17 bases between them. The CDR3 sequence: CASSESVEGIGEQYF. Here the CDR3 DNA reads TGTGCCAGCAGTGAATCTGTGGAGGGTATCGGCGAGCAGTACTTC.

J is TRBJ2-5 and V is TRBV27; D perhaps matches TRBD1 (5 bases). Trimming took off 3 bases at V and 5 bases at J, with 13 bases between the two ends. Germline CDR1 reads MNHEY; CDR2 reads SMNVEV (reference sequence). This CDR3 contains 14 residues. The CDR3, as DNA: TGTGCCAGCAGTTTCCTCAGGGATGGTGAGACCCAGTACTTC. Its protein is CASSFLRDGETQYF.